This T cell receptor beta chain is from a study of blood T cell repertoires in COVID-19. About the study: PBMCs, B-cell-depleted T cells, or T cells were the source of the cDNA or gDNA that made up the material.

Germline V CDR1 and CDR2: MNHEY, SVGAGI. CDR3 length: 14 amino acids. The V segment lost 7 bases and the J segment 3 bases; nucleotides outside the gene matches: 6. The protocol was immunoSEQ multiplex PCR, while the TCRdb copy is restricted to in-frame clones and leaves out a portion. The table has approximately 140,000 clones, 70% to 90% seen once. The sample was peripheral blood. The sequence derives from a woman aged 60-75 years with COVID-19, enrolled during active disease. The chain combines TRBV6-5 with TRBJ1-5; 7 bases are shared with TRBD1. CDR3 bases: TGTGCCAGCAACAGAGACAGGGCCAATCAGCCCCAGCATTTT. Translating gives CASNRDRANQPQHF.